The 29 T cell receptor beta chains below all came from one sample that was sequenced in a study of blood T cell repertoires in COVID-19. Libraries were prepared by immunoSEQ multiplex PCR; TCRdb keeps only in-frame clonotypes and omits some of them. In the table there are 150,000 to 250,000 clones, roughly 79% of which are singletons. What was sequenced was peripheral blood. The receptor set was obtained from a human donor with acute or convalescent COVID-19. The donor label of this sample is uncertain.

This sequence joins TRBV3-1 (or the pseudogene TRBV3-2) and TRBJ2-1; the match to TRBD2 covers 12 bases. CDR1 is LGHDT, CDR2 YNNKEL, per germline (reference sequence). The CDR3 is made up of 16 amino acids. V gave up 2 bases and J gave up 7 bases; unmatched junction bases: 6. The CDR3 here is CASSQQTSGGRNEQFF. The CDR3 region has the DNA TGTGCCAGCAGCCAACAAACTAGCGGGGGGAGGAATGAGCAGTTCTTC.

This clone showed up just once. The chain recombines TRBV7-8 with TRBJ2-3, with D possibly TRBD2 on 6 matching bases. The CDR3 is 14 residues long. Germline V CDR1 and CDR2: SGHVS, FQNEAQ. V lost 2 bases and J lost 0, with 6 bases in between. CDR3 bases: TGTGCCAGCAGCTTACGGGGGAGCACAGATACGCAGTATTTT. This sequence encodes CASSLRGSTDTQYF.

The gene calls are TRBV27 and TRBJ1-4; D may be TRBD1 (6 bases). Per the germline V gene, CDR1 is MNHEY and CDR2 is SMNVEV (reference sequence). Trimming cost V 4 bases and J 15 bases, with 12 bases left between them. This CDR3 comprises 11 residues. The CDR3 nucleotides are TGTGCCAGCAGTTCACAGGGACATATGTTTTTT. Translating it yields CASSSQGHMFF.

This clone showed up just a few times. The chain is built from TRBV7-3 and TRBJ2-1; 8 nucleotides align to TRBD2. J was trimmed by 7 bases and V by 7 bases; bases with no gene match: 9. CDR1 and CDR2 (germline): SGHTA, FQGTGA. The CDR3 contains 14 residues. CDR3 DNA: TGTGCCAGCACCTATGAGGGCGGGAGGAATGAGCAGTTCTTC. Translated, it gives CASTYEGGRNEQFF.

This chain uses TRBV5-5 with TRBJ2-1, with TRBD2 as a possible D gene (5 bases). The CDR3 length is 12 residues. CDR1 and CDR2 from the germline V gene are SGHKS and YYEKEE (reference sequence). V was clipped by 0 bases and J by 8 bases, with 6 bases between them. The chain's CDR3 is CASSLGRDEQFF. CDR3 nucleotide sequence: TGTGCCAGCAGCTTGGGGCGGGATGAGCAGTTCTTC.

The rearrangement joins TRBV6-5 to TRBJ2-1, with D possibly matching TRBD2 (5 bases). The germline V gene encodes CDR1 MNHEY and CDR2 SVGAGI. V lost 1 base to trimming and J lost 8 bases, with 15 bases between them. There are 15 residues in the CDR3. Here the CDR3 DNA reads TGTGCCAGCAGTTACTTGGGGATCCTAGCACATGAGCAGTTCTTC. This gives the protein CASSYLGILAHEQFF.

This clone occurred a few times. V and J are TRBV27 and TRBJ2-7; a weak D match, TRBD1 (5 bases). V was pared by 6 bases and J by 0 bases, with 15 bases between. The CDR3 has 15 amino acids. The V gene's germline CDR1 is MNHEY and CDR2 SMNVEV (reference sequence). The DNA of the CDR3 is TGTGCCAGCAGGACGGACACATCCTCCTCCTACGAGCAGTACTTC. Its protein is CASRTDTSSSYEQYF.

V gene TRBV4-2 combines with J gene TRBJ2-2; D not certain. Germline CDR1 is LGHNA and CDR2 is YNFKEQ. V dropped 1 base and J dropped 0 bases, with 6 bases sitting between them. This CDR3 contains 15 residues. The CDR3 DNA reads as TGTGCCAGCAGCCAAGCGGGTGCGAACACCGGGGAGCTGTTTTTT. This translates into CASSQAGANTGELFF.

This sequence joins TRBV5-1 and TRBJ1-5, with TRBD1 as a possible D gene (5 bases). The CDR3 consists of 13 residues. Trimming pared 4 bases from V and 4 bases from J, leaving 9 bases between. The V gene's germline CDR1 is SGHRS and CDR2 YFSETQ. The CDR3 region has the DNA TGCGCCAGCAGCAAAGGGACTAATCAGCCCCAGCATTTT. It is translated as CASSKGTNQPQHF.

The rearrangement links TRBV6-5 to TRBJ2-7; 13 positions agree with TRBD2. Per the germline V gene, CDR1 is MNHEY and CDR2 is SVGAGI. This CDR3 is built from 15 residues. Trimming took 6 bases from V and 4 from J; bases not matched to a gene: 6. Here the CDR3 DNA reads TGTGCCAGCAGGAACGGACTAGCGGGAGTATACGAGCAGTACTTC. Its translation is CASRNGLAGVYEQYF.

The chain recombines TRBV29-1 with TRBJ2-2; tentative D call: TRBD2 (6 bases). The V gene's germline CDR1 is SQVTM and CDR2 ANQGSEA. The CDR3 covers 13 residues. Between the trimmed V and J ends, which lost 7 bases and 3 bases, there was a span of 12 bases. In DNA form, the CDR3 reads TGCAGCGGCATGGGACTGTACACCGGGGAGCTGTTTTTT. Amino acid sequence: CSGMGLYTGELFF.

CDR3: CSVVAGWLSYGYTF. CDR3 DNA: TGCAGCGTTGTGGCAGGGTGGCTATCCTATGGCTACACCTTC. V usage is TRBV29-1 and J usage is TRBJ1-2; D is possibly TRBD1 (5 bases). Per the germline V gene, CDR1 is SQVTM and CDR2 is ANQGSEA. There are 14 residues in the CDR3. V was clipped by 4 bases and J by 4 bases, with 16 bases between them.

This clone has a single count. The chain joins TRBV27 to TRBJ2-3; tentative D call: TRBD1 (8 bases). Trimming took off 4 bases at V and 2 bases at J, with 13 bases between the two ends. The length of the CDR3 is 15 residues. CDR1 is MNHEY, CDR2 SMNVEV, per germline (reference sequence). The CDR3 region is CASSWGGQATDTQYF. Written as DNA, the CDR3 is TGTGCCAGCAGTTGGGGGGGACAGGCCACAGATACGCAGTATTTT.

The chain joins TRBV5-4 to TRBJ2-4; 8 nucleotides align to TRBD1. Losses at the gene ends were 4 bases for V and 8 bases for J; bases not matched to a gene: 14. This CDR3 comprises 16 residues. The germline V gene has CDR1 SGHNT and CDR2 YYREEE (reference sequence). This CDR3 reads CASSQTGQGGGYIQYF. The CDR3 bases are TGTGCCAGCAGCCAGACCGGACAGGGTGGGGGATACATTCAGTACTTC.

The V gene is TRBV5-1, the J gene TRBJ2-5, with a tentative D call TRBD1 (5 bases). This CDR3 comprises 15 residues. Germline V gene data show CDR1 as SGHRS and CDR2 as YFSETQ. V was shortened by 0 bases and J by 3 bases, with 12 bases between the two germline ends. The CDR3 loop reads CASSLETREKETQYF. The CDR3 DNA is TGCGCCAGCAGCTTGGAGACCAGGGAAAAAGAGACCCAGTACTTC.

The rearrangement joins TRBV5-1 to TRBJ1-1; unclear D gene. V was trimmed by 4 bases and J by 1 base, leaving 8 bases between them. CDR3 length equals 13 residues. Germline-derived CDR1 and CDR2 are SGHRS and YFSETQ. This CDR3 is CASSEQANTEAFF. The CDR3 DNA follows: TGCGCCAGCAGCGAGCAGGCGAACACTGAAGCTTTCTTT.

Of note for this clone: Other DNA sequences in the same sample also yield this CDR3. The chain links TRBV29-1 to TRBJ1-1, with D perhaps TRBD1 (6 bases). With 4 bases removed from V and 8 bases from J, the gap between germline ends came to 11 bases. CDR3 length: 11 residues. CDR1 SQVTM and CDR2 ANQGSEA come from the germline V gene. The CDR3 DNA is TGCAGCGTTGGTAGGGGGACGGAAGCTTTCTTT. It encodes CSVGRGTEAFF.

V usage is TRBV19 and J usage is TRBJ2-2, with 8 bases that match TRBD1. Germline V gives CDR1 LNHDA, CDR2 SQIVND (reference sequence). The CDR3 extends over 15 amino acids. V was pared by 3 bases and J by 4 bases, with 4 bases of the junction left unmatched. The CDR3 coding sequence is TGTGCCAGTAGTATTGGACAGGGTATCACCGGGGAGCTGTTTTTT. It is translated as CASSIGQGITGELFF. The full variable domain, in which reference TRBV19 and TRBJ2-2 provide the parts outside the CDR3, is DGGITQSPKYLFRKEGQNVTLSCEQNLNHDAMYWYRQDPGQGLRLIYYSQIVNDFQKGDIAEGYSVSREKKESFPLTVTSAQKNPTAFYLCASSIGQGITGELFFGEGSRLTVL.

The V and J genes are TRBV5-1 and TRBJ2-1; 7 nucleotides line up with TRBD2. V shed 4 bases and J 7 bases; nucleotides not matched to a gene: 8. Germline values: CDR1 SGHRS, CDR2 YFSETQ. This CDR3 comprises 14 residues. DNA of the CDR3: TGCGCCAGCAGCCTATCCGGGGGGTGGAATGAGCAGTTCTTC. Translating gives CASSLSGGWNEQFF.

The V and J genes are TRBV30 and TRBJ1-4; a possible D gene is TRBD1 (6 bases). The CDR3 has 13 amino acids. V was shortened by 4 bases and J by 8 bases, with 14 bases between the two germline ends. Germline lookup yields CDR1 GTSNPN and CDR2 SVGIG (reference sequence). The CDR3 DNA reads TGTGCCTGGAACCGGGACATTGGGGAAAAACTGTTTTTT. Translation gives CAWNRDIGEKLFF.

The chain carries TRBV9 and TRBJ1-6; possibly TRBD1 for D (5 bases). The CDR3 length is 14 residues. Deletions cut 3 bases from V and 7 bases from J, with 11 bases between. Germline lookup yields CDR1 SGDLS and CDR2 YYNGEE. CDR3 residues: CASSAGGVNSPLHF. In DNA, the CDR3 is TGTGCCAGCAGCGCGGGGGGGGTGAATTCACCCCTCCACTTT.

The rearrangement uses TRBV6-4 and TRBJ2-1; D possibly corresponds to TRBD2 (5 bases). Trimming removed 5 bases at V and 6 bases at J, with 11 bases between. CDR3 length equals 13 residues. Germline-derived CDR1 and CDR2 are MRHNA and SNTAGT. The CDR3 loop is CASSPRATNEQFF. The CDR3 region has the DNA TGTGCCAGCAGTCCGAGGGCCACCAATGAGCAGTTCTTC.

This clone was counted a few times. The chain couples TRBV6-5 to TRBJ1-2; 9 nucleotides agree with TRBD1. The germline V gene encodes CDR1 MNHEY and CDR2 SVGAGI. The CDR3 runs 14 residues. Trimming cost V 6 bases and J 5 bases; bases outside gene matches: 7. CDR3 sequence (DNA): TGTGCCAGCAGCAAACAGGGGGCCGGGTATGGCTACACCTTC. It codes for CASSKQGAGYGYTF.

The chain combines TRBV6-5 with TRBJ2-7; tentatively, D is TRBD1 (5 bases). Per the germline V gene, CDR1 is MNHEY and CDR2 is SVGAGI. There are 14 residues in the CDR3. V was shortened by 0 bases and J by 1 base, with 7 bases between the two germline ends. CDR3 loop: CASSYSGRSYEQYF. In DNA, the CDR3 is TGTGCCAGCAGTTACTCGGGGCGTTCCTACGAGCAGTACTTC.

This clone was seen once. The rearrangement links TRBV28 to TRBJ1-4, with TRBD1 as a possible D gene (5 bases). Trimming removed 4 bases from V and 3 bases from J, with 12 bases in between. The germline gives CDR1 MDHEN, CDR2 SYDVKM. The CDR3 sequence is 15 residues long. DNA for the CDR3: TGTGCCAGCAGTTCCGAGGGACTCGCTAATGAAAAACTGTTTTTT. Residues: CASSSEGLANEKLFF.

The CDR3 DNA is TGTGCCAGCAGCGTCCTACTACTGGCAGATACGCAGTATTTT. Its translation: CASSVLLLADTQYF. V gene TRBV9 combines with J gene TRBJ2-3; D gene uncertain. V lost 2 bases and J 4 bases, leaving 11 bases between the germline ends. The CDR3 is made up of 14 amino acids. Germline-derived CDR1 and CDR2 are SGDLS and YYNGEE.

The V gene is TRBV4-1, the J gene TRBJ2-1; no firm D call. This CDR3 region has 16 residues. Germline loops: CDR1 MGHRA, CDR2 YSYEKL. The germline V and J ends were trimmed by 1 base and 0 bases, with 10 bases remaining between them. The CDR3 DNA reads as TGCGCCAGCAGCCAAGCGTCCCCTAGCTCCTACAATGAGCAGTTCTTC. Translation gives CASSQASPSSYNEQFF.

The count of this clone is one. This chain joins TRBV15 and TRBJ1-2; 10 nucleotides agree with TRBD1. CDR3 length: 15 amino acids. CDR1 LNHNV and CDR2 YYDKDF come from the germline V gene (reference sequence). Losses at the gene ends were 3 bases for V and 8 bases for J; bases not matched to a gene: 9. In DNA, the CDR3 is TGTGCCACCAGCAGGACACGACAGGGGGCCGACGGCTACACCTTC. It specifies CATSRTRQGADGYTF.

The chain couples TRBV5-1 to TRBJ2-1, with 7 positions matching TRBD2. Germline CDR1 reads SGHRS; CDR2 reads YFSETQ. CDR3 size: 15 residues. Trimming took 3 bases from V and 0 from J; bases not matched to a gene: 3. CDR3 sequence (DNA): TGCGCCAGCAGCTCTAGCGGAGACTCCTACAATGAGCAGTTCTTC. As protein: CASSSSGDSYNEQFF.